One sample yielded the 13 T cell receptor beta chains listed below, sequenced in a study of OX40 agonist ivuxolimab in advanced cancers. Here immunoSEQ multiplex PCR was the method, and the copy in TCRdb shows in-frame clones only, minus some. The repertoire includes under 20,000 clones, 80% to 90% of them detected once, and around 62% sits in the top ten. Sequenced material: CD4+ or CD8+ T cells sorted from blood, taken in a trial of the OX40 agonist ivuxolimab. The receptors were sampled from an adult with an advanced solid tumor such as melanoma, head and neck, liver or kidney cancer.

The genes are TRBV6-6 and TRBJ2-5; maybe TRBD2 (6 bases). The V gene lost 6 bases and the J gene lost 5 bases, with 13 bases spanning the gap. The CDR3 spans 13 residues. CDR1 and CDR2 from the germline V gene are MNHNY and SVGAGI (reference sequence). CDR3 protein: CASRRLGWETQYF. The CDR3 region has the DNA TGTGCCAGCAGACGACTAGGTTGGGAGACCCAGTACTTC.

This clone was recorded only once. The gene calls are TRBV13 and TRBJ2-1; tentative D call: TRBD2 (6 bases). The length of the CDR3 is 13 residues. Germline V gene lookup returns CDR1 PRHDT and CDR2 FYEKMQ (reference sequence). The V gene lost 4 bases and the J gene lost 9 bases, with 13 bases spanning the gap. This chain's CDR3 is CASSSLSGGEQFF. The CDR3 region has the DNA TGTGCCAGCAGCTCCCTCTCCGGGGGTGAGCAGTTCTTC.

This chain links TRBV6-5 with TRBJ2-3; D is undetermined. The CDR3 consists of 14 residues. Germline V gene lookup returns CDR1 MNHEY and CDR2 SVGAGI. Trimming removed 4 bases from V and 6 bases from J, with 14 bases in between. Written as DNA, the CDR3 is TGTGCCAGCAGTTTCGCCCGTTCCACGGATACGCAGTATTTT. Protein sequence: CASSFARSTDTQYF.

The rearrangement links TRBV6-5 to TRBJ2-1; D is unresolved. Trimming shortened V by 2 bases and J by 0 bases, and 8 bases separated the two germline ends. Germline values: CDR1 MNHEY, CDR2 SVGAGI. This CDR3 is 15 amino acids long. The CDR3 DNA reads TGTGCCAGCAGTTACCACCCGAGCTCCTACAATGAGCAGTTCTTC. The encoded protein is CASSYHPSSYNEQFF.

This clone was counted once. For the CDR3, the DNA is TGCGCCAGCAGTGAGTCGCTAGCCCCACTTCCAGATACGCAGTATTTT. It specifies CASSESLAPLPDTQYF. This chain uses TRBV10-1 with TRBJ2-3; weak D call: TRBD2 (5 bases). V gave up 0 bases and J gave up 4 bases, with 14 bases separating them. The germline V gene has CDR1 WNHNN and CDR2 SYGVQD (reference sequence). CDR3 length: 16 amino acids.

This clone was seen once. The V call is TRBV21-1, the J call TRBJ1-1. TRBV21-1 is a known pseudogene. The CDR3 runs 14 residues. The CDR3 region is CASSKSRENTEAFF. The CDR3 nucleotides are TGTGCCAGCAGCAAAAGCCGAGAGAACACTGAAGCTTTCTTT.

This clone appeared a single time. The rearrangement uses TRBV11-2 and TRBJ2-7; maybe TRBD2 (5 bases). Trimming stripped 4 bases from V and 2 bases from J, with 6 bases between. The CDR3 extends over 12 amino acids. Germline V gene sequence: CDR1 SGHAT, CDR2 FQNNGV. The CDR3 here is CASSSGAYEQYF. The CDR3 DNA reads as TGTGCCAGCAGCTCCGGGGCCTACGAGCAGTACTTC.

The rearrangement links TRBV27 to TRBJ2-1; TRBD1 agrees at 7 bases. CDR3 length equals 14 residues. CDR1 and CDR2 (germline): MNHEY, SMNVEV (reference sequence). V lost 0 bases, J lost 4 bases, and 0 bases stayed unmatched. The CDR3, as DNA: TGTGCCAGCAGTTTATCGGGACAGTACAATGAGCAGTTCTTC. Its protein product is CASSLSGQYNEQFF.

The rearrangement joins TRBV19 to TRBJ2-2; no definite D call. The CDR3 is 13 residues long. CDR1 is LNHDA and CDR2 is SQIVND in the germline V gene (reference sequence). V was pared by 7 bases and J by 7 bases, with 13 bases between. The CDR3 region has the DNA TGTGCCAGTAAGACCCCTGGCATCGGGGAGCTGTTTTTT. Protein: CASKTPGIGELFF.

The rearrangement uses TRBV10-1 and TRBJ2-1; D is undetermined. CDR1 is WNHNN, CDR2 SYGVQD, per germline (reference sequence). This CDR3 has 16 amino acids. The V end lost 2 bases, the J end lost 8 bases, and 19 bases lay between the germline ends. CDR3 sequence reads: CASSEASRTEADEQFF. As DNA, the CDR3 is TGCGCCAGCAGTGAGGCCTCCCGGACGGAAGCCGATGAGCAGTTCTTC.

This chain links TRBV28 with TRBJ2-7, with 13 bases identical to TRBD2. The CDR3 sequence is 19 residues long. Germline V lookup: CDR1 MDHEN, CDR2 SYDVKM. V lost 2 bases, J lost 1 base, and 11 bases stayed unmatched. The CDR3: CASSLRLGTSGTISYEQYF. CDR3 DNA sequence: TGTGCCAGCAGTTTACGGCTTGGGACTAGCGGGACTATATCCTACGAGCAGTACTTC.

Notes on this clone: Mismatch with germline at one junction end may stem from a read error. V and J are TRBV12-5 and TRBJ1-3, with D perhaps TRBD1 (5 bases). This CDR3 spans 11 amino acids. Germline CDR1 and CDR2: LGHNT and FRNRAP. Here the CDR3 DNA reads TGTGCTAGTGGCCTCGGATCTCCAAGGGGATTT. It is translated as CASGLGSPRGF.

In its sample, this clone was seen once. The gene calls are TRBV6-1 and TRBJ2-5, with 7 bases lining up with TRBD2. CDR3 size: 17 residues. The V gene end was trimmed by 2 bases and the J gene end by 2 bases; junction bases not matched to a gene: 11. Germline-derived CDR1 and CDR2 are MNHNS and SASEGT. CDR3 bases: TGTGCCAGCAGTGAATTGGGGGGTAGCGGGCCACAAGAGACCCAGTACTTC. This codes for CASSELGGSGPQETQYF.